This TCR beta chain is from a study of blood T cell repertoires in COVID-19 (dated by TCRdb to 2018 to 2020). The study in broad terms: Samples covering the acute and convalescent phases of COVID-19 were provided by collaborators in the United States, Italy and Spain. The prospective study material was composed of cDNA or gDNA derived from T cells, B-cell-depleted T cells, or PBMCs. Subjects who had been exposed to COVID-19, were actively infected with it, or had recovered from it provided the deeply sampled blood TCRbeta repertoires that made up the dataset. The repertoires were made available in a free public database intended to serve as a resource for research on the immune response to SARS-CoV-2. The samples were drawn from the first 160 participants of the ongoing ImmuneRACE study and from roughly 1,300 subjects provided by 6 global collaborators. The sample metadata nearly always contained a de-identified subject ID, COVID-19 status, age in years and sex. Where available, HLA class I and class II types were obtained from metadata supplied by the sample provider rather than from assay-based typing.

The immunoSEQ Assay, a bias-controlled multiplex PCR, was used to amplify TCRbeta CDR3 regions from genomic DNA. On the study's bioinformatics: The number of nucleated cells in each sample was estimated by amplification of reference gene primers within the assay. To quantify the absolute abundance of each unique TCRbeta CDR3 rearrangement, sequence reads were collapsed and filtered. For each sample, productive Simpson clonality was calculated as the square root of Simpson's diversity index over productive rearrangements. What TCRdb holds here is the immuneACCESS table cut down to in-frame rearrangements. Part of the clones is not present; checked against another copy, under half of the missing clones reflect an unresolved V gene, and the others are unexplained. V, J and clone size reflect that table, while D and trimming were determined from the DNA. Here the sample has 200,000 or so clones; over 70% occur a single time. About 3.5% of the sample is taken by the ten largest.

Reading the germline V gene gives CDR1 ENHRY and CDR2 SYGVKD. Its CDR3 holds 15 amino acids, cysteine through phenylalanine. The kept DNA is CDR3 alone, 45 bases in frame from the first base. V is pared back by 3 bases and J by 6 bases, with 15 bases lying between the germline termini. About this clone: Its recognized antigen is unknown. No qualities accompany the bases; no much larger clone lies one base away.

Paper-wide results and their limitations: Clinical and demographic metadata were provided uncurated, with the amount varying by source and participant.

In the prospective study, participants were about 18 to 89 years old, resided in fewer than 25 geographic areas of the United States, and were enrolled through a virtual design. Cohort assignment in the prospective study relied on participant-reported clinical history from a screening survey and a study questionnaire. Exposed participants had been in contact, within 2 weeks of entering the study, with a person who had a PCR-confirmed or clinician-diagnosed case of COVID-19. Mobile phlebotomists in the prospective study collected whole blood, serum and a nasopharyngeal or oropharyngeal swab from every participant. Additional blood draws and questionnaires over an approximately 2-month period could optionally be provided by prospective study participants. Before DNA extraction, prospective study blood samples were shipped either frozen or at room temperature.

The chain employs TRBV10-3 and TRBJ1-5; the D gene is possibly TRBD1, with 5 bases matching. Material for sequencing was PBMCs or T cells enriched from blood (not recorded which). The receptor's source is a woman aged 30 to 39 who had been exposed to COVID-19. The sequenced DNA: TGTGCCATCAGTGATGTTCGGGGACTCCGTCAGCCCCAGCATTTT. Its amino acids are CAISDVRGLRQPQHF.